Listed here are 31 T cell receptor beta chains from one sample, sequenced in a study of cytomegalovirus exposure and HLA in healthy donors. TCRdb's copy holds only in-frame clones and misses some; the assay was immunoSEQ multiplex PCR. The table has some 140,000 clones, approximately 84% seen once; the top ten hold about 27%. Sequenced sample: PBMCs. Receptor source: a young man in good health and CMV-seropositive.

This clone was seen once. The rearrangement joins TRBV9 to TRBJ1-6; no reliable D call. Germline loops: CDR1 SGDLS, CDR2 YYNGEE. This CDR3 is built from 13 residues. V was clipped by 6 bases and J by 8 bases, with 12 bases between them. CDR3 sequence reads: CASTRSLHSPLHF. The CDR3 nucleotides are TGTGCCAGCACCCGTAGTTTACATTCACCCCTCCACTTT.

This clone is a singleton in its sample. J is TRBJ2-5 and V is TRBV5-1; 8 bases map to TRBD1. Germline V gene lookup returns CDR1 SGHRS and CDR2 YFSETQ. Trimming at V came to 0 bases and at J to 4 bases, leaving 5 bases not matched to a gene. The CDR3 is 15 amino acids. The CDR3 coding sequence is TGCGCCAGCAGCTTGGGGACAGGGTTAGCAGAGACCCAGTACTTC. Translated, it gives CASSLGTGLAETQYF.

This clone was detected only once. The chain carries TRBV18 and TRBJ1-2; 9 nucleotides align to TRBD1. CDR1 is KGHSH and CDR2 is LQKENI in the germline V gene. The CDR3 contains 16 residues. The ends lost 3 bases at V and 4 bases at J; junction bases unmatched: 9. For the CDR3, the DNA is TGTGCCAGCTCACCGCCGGGACAGGGTGTGGGCTATGGCTACACCTTC. Encoded protein: CASSPPGQGVGYGYTF.

The chain links TRBV5-1 to TRBJ2-3; the D gene is possibly TRBD2 (6 bases). This CDR3 has 15 residues. V dropped 6 bases and J dropped 0 bases, with 14 bases sitting between them. CDR1 and CDR2 from the germline V gene are SGHRS and YFSETQ. CDR3 nucleotide sequence: TGCGCCAGCAACCCCCCTAGCGCTAGCACAGATACGCAGTATTTT. Its protein is CASNPPSASTDTQYF.

The V call is TRBV6-5, the J call TRBJ2-5, with 7 bases fitting TRBD1. The junction had 8 bases not matched to a gene; V was cut back by 2 bases and J by 5 bases. This CDR3 is built from 15 residues. In germline, CDR1 is MNHEY, CDR2 SVGAGI. The DNA for the CDR3 is TGTGCCAGCAGTTACAGGAGACAGGGAACGGAGACCCAGTACTTC. Residues: CASSYRRQGTETQYF.

This chain joins TRBV7-3 and TRBJ1-5, with 8 bases that match TRBD1. The CDR3 is 13 residues long. V shed 3 bases, J shed 9 bases, and the junction held 4 bases outside the gene matches. The germline CDR1 and CDR2 sequences are SGHTA and FQGTGA. The CDR3 DNA reads TGTGCCAGCAGCTTGGACAGGGACTGGCCCCAGCATTTT. Translated: CASSLDRDWPQHF.

V usage is TRBV7-3 and J usage is TRBJ2-1; D is unclear. Germline V gene sequence: CDR1 SGHTA, CDR2 FQGTGA. The length of the CDR3 is 15 residues. Trimming cost V 5 bases and J 0 bases, with 11 bases left between them. The CDR3 protein is CASSRIASSYNEQFF. CDR3 DNA sequence: TGTGCCAGCAGCCGAATCGCGAGCTCCTACAATGAGCAGTTCTTC.

This rearrangement joins TRBV9 to TRBJ2-6; the D gene is possibly TRBD1 (6 bases). Germline CDR1 and CDR2: SGDLS and YYNGEE. The CDR3 is 16 amino acids. The V end was cut by 3 bases, the J end by 2 bases, with 12 bases between. CDR3 protein: CASSANRDTGANVLTF. DNA for the CDR3: TGTGCCAGCAGCGCGAACAGGGACACTGGGGCCAACGTCCTGACTTTC.

V is TRBV6-1 and J is TRBJ1-1, with D possibly matching TRBD1 (5 bases). The CDR3 length is 14 residues. Germline values: CDR1 MNHNS, CDR2 SASEGT. Trimming pared 6 bases from V and 2 bases from J, leaving 13 bases between. As DNA, the CDR3 is TGTGCCAGCAGACCCGACAGACTTAACACTGAAGCTTTCTTT. Translation: CASRPDRLNTEAFF.

This chain joins TRBV19 and TRBJ1-2; tentatively, D is TRBD1 (6 bases). The CDR3 is 15 amino acids. Trimming removed 6 bases from V and 2 bases from J, with 16 bases in between. In germline, CDR1 is LNHDA, CDR2 SQIVND (reference sequence). CDR3 region: CASSLSGGENYGYTF. The CDR3 bases are TGTGCCAGTAGCCTATCGGGGGGCGAAAACTATGGCTACACCTTC. Using reference TRBV19 and TRBJ1-2 for the parts outside the CDR3, the full variable domain is DGGITQSPKYLFRKEGQNVTLSCEQNLNHDAMYWYRQDPGQGLRLIYYSQIVNDFQKGDIAEGYSVSREKKESFPLTVTSAQKNPTAFYLCASSLSGGENYGYTFGSGTRLTVV.

This sequence joins TRBV16 and TRBJ2-3; D unclear. The CDR3 totals 12 residues. Germline CDR1 is KGHSY and CDR2 is FQNENV. The V end lost 2 bases, the J end lost 5 bases, and 5 bases lay between the germline ends. CDR3 sequence: CASSQLGDTQYF. The CDR3 DNA follows: TGTGCCAGCAGCCAACTCGGAGATACGCAGTATTTT.

The gene calls are TRBV19 and TRBJ1-5; a possible D gene is TRBD1 (6 bases). The CDR3 is 16 residues long. The V end lost 0 bases, the J end lost 0 bases, and 9 bases lay between the germline ends. Germline assignment: CDR1 LNHDA and CDR2 SQIVND (reference sequence). Here the CDR3 reads CASSIEQGYSNQPQHF. The CDR3 nucleotides read TGTGCCAGTAGTATAGAACAGGGATATAGCAATCAGCCCCAGCATTTT.

The V call is TRBV11-3, the J call TRBJ1-3, with 7 bases aligning to TRBD1. Germline CDR1 SGHNT, CDR2 YENEEA. CDR3 length: 16 amino acids. V was pared by 3 bases and J by 0 bases, with 5 bases of the junction left unmatched. The CDR3 DNA sequence: TGTGCCAGCAGCTTCGGGACAGCCTCCTCTGGAAACACCATATATTTT. Amino acid sequence: CASSFGTASSGNTIYF.

This clone is a singleton in its sample. The chain carries TRBV11-2 and TRBJ1-1; D might be TRBD1 (6 bases). The CDR3 extends over 13 amino acids. The germline CDR1 and CDR2 sequences are SGHAT and FQNNGV. Trimming removed 4 bases from V and 3 bases from J, with 9 bases in between. CDR3 region: CASSSTGDTEAFF. As DNA, the CDR3 is TGTGCCAGCAGCTCGACAGGAGACACTGAAGCTTTCTTT.

CDR3 loop: CASSLSTGGVETQYF. CDR3 bases: TGCGCCAGCAGCTTGTCTACGGGAGGGGTGGAGACCCAGTACTTC. The V and J genes are TRBV5-1 and TRBJ2-5; 8 nucleotides line up with TRBD2. CDR1 and CDR2 from the germline V gene are SGHRS and YFSETQ. The CDR3 sequence is 15 residues long. J gave up 5 bases and V 1 base, and 7 bases lay outside the gene matches.

The CDR3 sequence: CASSLVGGTLSSYEQYF. DNA of the CDR3: TGTGCCAGCAGCTTAGTGGGGGGTACCCTTAGCTCCTACGAGCAGTACTTC. The J gene is TRBJ2-7, the V gene TRBV7-8, with D maybe TRBD2 (6 bases). The CDR3 runs 17 residues. V shed 1 base and J shed 0 bases, with 16 bases lying between them. Germline-derived CDR1 and CDR2 are SGHVS and FQNEAQ.

The chain uses TRBV4-1 and TRBJ1-1; TRBD1 is a possible D gene (6 bases). V was pared by 5 bases and J by 3 bases, with 19 bases between. The CDR3 is 16 residues long. Germline V lookup: CDR1 MGHRA, CDR2 YSYEKL. Written as DNA, the CDR3 is TGCGCCAGCAGCAAAGGGAAGCTCAGGGGAGACACTGAAGCTTTCTTT. It is translated as CASSKGKLRGDTEAFF.

The gene calls are TRBV29-1 and TRBJ2-1; weak D call: TRBD1 (5 bases). V was clipped by 4 bases and J by 2 bases, with 12 bases between them. CDR3 size: 14 residues. CDR1 is SQVTM and CDR2 is ANQGSEA in the germline V gene. In nucleotides, the CDR3 is TGCAGCGTTGTAGAAGGGGCCGCCTACAATGAGCAGTTCTTC. This codes for CSVVEGAAYNEQFF.

This clone was seen at least ten times. The V and J genes are TRBV30 and TRBJ2-7; 12 positions agree with TRBD2. The CDR3 runs to 17 residues. J lost 6 bases, V lost 4 bases, and 16 bases had no gene match. The germline V gene encodes CDR1 GTSNPN and CDR2 SVGIG (reference sequence). The CDR3 DNA follows: TGTGCCTGGAACACCGTTGGACTAGCGGGATTTAGCCGCGAGCAGTACTTC. It translates to CAWNTVGLAGFSREQYF.

V and J are TRBV7-6 and TRBJ1-1; TRBD1 aligns across 11 bases. V was clipped by 5 bases and J by 4 bases; unmatched bases: 9. CDR3 length: 16 amino acids. Looked up from germline, CDR1 is SGHVS and CDR2 is FNYEAQ. Here the CDR3 reads CASSPGQGAGPTEAFF. In DNA form, the CDR3 reads TGTGCCAGCAGCCCAGGACAGGGGGCCGGTCCCACTGAAGCTTTCTTT. Full variable domain (outside the CDR3, taken from reference TRBV7-6 and TRBJ1-1): GAGVSQSPRYKVTKRGQDVALRCDPISGHVSLYWYRQALGQGPEFLTYFNYEAQQDKSGLPNDRFSAERPEGSISTLTIQRTEQRDSAMYRCASSPGQGAGPTEAFFGQGTRLTVV.

The V gene is TRBV6-4, the J gene TRBJ2-7; 8 positions agree with TRBD1. Per germline, CDR1 MRHNA and CDR2 SNTAGT. This CDR3 region has 14 residues. The trim removed 2 bases at V and 2 bases at J, leaving 2 bases unmatched. CDR3 protein: CASSDQGQAYEQYF. The DNA for the CDR3 is TGTGCCAGCAGTGACCAGGGACAGGCCTACGAGCAGTACTTC.

V is TRBV7-2 and J is TRBJ2-3; 7 bases line up with TRBD1. CDR3 size: 14 residues. The germline gives CDR1 SGHTA, CDR2 FQGNSA. The trim removed 4 bases at V and 3 bases at J, leaving 4 bases unmatched. CDR3 nucleotide sequence: TGTGCCAGCAGCTCAAGGGGGCTAACAGATACGCAGTATTTT. Residues: CASSSRGLTDTQYF.

The J gene is TRBJ2-1, the V gene TRBV10-2; weak D call: TRBD2 (5 bases). Looked up from germline, CDR1 is WSHSY and CDR2 is SAAADI. V lost 8 bases and J lost 7, with 9 bases in between. There are 11 residues in the CDR3. Here the CDR3 DNA reads TGCGCCAGCGGCTCGGGGAATGAGCAGTTCTTC. It specifies CASGSGNEQFF.

V gene TRBV19 combines with J gene TRBJ1-1; 9 bases are shared with TRBD1. The germline CDR1 and CDR2 sequences are LNHDA and SQIVND (reference sequence). The V segment lost 7 bases and the J segment 5 bases; nucleotides outside the gene matches: 14. This CDR3 comprises 16 residues. The CDR3 region is CASIRRQGGMETEAFF. The CDR3 DNA is TGTGCCAGTATTCGAAGACAGGGGGGGATGGAGACTGAAGCTTTCTTT.

This sequence joins TRBV29-1 and TRBJ2-3, with 16 positions matching TRBD2. Germline assignment: CDR1 SQVTM and CDR2 ANQGSEA. This CDR3 contains 17 residues. Trimming took 7 bases from V and 5 from J; bases not matched to a gene: 12. This CDR3 reads CSGLLSGTSGGGDTQYF. DNA for the CDR3: TGCAGCGGACTTCTATCCGGGACTAGCGGGGGGGGAGATACGCAGTATTTT.

The chain combines TRBV27 with TRBJ2-2, with 10 bases identical to TRBD1. The CDR3 is 14 amino acids. The germline CDR1 and CDR2 sequences are MNHEY and SMNVEV (reference sequence). V was clipped by 6 bases and J by 5 bases; unmatched bases: 3. The CDR3: CASSRQGATGELFF. CDR3 sequence (DNA): TGTGCCAGCAGCAGACAGGGGGCGACCGGGGAGCTGTTTTTT.

The CDR3 DNA reads TGTGCCAGCAGCCACGGGACAACGAACACTGAAGCTTTCTTT. It is translated as CASSHGTTNTEAFF. The chain employs TRBV7-8 and TRBJ1-1, with D maybe TRBD1 (6 bases). Germline CDR1 and CDR2: SGHVS and FQNEAQ. The CDR3 consists of 14 residues. V dropped 5 bases and J dropped 1 base, with 11 bases sitting between them.

The V and J genes are TRBV7-3 and TRBJ1-2, with 7 nucleotides matching TRBD1. The J segment lost 8 bases and the V segment lost 2 bases, leaving 8 bases of the junction unmatched. CDR1 and CDR2 (germline): SGHTA, FQGTGA. CDR3 length: 14 amino acids. The CDR3 nucleotides are TGTGCCAGCAGCTTAGTGGGACAGACCTTCGGCTACACCTTC. Translated: CASSLVGQTFGYTF.

This chain uses TRBV19 with TRBJ1-6; no definite D call. CDR3 length equals 14 residues. From germline, CDR1 is LNHDA and CDR2 SQIVND (reference sequence). With 5 bases removed from V and 9 bases from J, the gap between germline ends came to 14 bases. The CDR3 coding sequence is TGTGCCAGTAGTGACCGGGATAGAACTTCACCCCTCCACTTT. This encodes CASSDRDRTSPLHF. The variable domain in full, with the rest retrieved from reference TRBV19 and TRBJ1-6, is DGGITQSPKYLFRKEGQNVTLSCEQNLNHDAMYWYRQDPGQGLRLIYYSQIVNDFQKGDIAEGYSVSREKKESFPLTVTSAQKNPTAFYLCASSDRDRTSPLHFGNGTRLTVT.

The chain combines TRBV4-1 with TRBJ1-2; TRBD1 agrees at 8 bases. The CDR3 sequence is 14 residues long. Germline loops: CDR1 MGHRA, CDR2 YSYEKL. The J segment lost 4 bases and the V segment lost 1 base, leaving 2 bases of the junction unmatched. This CDR3 reads CASSQGQGFYGYTF. In nucleotides, the CDR3 is TGCGCCAGCAGCCAAGGACAGGGGTTCTATGGCTACACCTTC.

The rearrangement links TRBV2 to TRBJ2-2; the D gene is possibly TRBD1 (5 bases). The germline gives CDR1 SNHLY, CDR2 FYNNEI. Trimming took 7 bases from V and 3 from J, leaving 18 bases between them. This CDR3 is built from 16 residues. DNA for the CDR3: TGTGCCAGCAAAGTGGTTAGGACAATGTACACCGGGGAGCTGTTTTTT. It translates to CASKVVRTMYTGELFF.